A selection of T cell receptor beta chains follows, all from one sample in a study of shared clonotypes between healthy human individuals. Profiled with immunoSEQ multiplex PCR; TCRdb holds only in-frame clones, not every one. The sample contains roughly 650,000 clones, 97% of which appear only once. The sample comprised naive CD4+ T cells sorted from blood. The receptors stem from a woman in her twenties or thirties in good health. The conserved cysteine and the conserved F or W are not part of the CDR3 here. Fields, in order: V gene, CDR3 protein.

v_gene: TRBV11-3; CDR3aa: ASSGDTGGGSYNEQF
v_gene: TRBV2; CDR3aa: ASRPGTGGRTGELF
v_gene: TRBV4-1; CDR3aa: ASSRGVSNQPQH
v_gene: TRBV7-2; CDR3aa: ASSPGATEAF
v_gene: TRBV7-9; CDR3aa: ATLGGSSAAGELF
v_gene: TRBV2; CDR3aa: ASRGTASSGNTIY
v_gene: TRBV13; CDR3aa: ASSLGNPDTQY
v_gene: TRBV14; CDR3aa: ASSQGLLGGVDEKLF
v_gene: TRBV28; CDR3aa: ASRPAGTGLGEQY
v_gene: TRBV30; CDR3aa: AWSVGSSYNEQF
v_gene: TRBV5-1; CDR3aa: ASSLEAWAKNIQY
v_gene: TRBV18; CDR3aa: ASSPWVDHEQF
v_gene: TRBV19; CDR3aa: ASRPERQSYNEQF
v_gene: TRBV6-1; CDR3aa: ASARQGIAEAF
v_gene: TRBV6-1; CDR3aa: ASSENSRPSGITEAF
v_gene: TRBV27; CDR3aa: ASSLEGLPPGEQY
v_gene: TRBV9; CDR3aa: ASSAGATGSGANVLT
v_gene: TRBV2; CDR3aa: ASRGTSGTYNEQF